The rows below give T cell receptor beta chains drawn from one sample of a study of shared clonotypes between healthy human individuals. Only in-frame clones appear in the TCRdb table, and some are missing; sequencing was by immunoSEQ multiplex PCR. This table has millions of clones, around 93% appearing once. Sequences were obtained from naive CD8+ T cells from PBMCs. Every receptor here comes from a man aged 18 to 29 in good health. Some clones in this sample may be carry-over from other donors' samples. CDR3s include the opening cysteine and the closing phenylalanine or tryptophan. A D gene is named only where the DNA matches it firmly. A row's size may be missing; if present it is once, few, many or a size class.

size,J,V,D,DNA,CDR3
NA,TRBJ2-5,TRBV4-2,TRBD2,TGTGCCAGCAGCCAAGACCCCCCTAGCGGACCCCAAGAGACCCAGTACTTC,CASSQDPPSGPQETQYF
NA,TRBJ1-1,TRBV19,TRBD1,TGTGCCAGTAGTATTCCCGGGACAGTGAACACTGAAGCTTTCTTT,CASSIPGTVNTEAFF
NA,TRBJ2-5,TRBV7-8,TRBD2,TGTGCCAGCAGCTCCCTACTAGCGGGAGGGCCGGGGGAGACCCAGTACTTC,CASSSLLAGGPGETQYF
once,TRBJ2-7,TRBV7-9,TRBD1,TGTGCCAGCAGCTTAGGGGACAGAAACTACGAGCAGTACTTC,CASSLGDRNYEQYF
NA,TRBJ2-2,TRBV19,NA,TGTGCCAGTAGTTTCAGAACCGGGGAGCTGTTTTTT,CASSFRTGELFF
NA,TRBJ1-1,TRBV5-8,NA,TGTGCCAGCAGCGCTGACACTTGGGTCGAAGCTTTCTTT,CASSADTWVEAFF
NA,TRBJ2-7,TRBV7-6,TRBD1,TGTGCCAGCAGCTTAGTTGGACAGGGGGTAACCTACGAGCAGTACTTC,CASSLVGQGVTYEQYF
NA,TRBJ1-2,TRBV27,NA,TGTGCCAGCAGTCTCGGTGGCAGGGACCTTGGCTACACCTTC,CASSLGGRDLGYTF
NA,TRBJ2-7,TRBV28,NA,TGTGCCAGCAGGGGTAGACAGGCCCAATCCTACGAGCAGTACTTC,CASRGRQAQSYEQYF
NA,TRBJ2-5,TRBV19,NA,TGTGCCAGTAGTAGGCCTGAGGGAGCTACCCTGTTCGGAGAGACCCAGTACTTC,CASSRPEGATLFGETQYF
NA,TRBJ1-2,TRBV7-9,NA,TGTGCCAGCACCGAACAGCTAGACTATGGCTACACCTTC,CASTEQLDYGYTF
NA,TRBJ2-3,TRBV7-9,NA,TGTGCCAGCAGCCCTCCGTACCCCACAGATACGCAGTATTTT,CASSPPYPTDTQYF